The 23 T cell receptor beta chains below all came from one sample that was sequenced in a study of cytomegalovirus exposure and HLA in healthy donors. The PCR contained 60 Vbeta and 13 Jbeta primers. The method was immunoSEQ multiplex PCR; TCRdb's version includes in-frame clones alone and lacks a portion of them. The data hold 85,000 to 110,000 clones, with about 71% observed a single time. The specimen was PBMCs. The receptor set was obtained from a woman aged 50 to 60 in good health and CMV-seronegative.

The chain combines TRBV6-5 with TRBJ2-5; TRBD1 matches at 7 bases. Germline CDR1 reads MNHEY; CDR2 reads SVGAGI. The CDR3 spans 16 residues. Trimming at V came to 2 bases and at J to 0 bases, leaving 6 bases not matched to a gene. DNA of the CDR3: TGTGCCAGCAGTTACCGGGGACAGCTAAACCAAGAGACCCAGTACTTC. This gives the protein CASSYRGQLNQETQYF.

The chain joins TRBV10-3 to TRBJ2-7; 10 bases are shared with TRBD2. The CDR3 runs to 17 residues. V lost 6 bases and J lost 0; bases outside the gene matches: 11. The V gene's germline CDR1 is ENHRY and CDR2 SYGVKD. The CDR3 region is CAISRLAGATTSYEQYF. The CDR3 nucleotides read TGTGCCATCAGCAGGCTAGCGGGGGCCACTACCTCCTACGAGCAGTACTTC.

J is TRBJ1-4 and V is TRBV18, with 8 bases matching TRBD1. The CDR3 is 14 residues long. The ends lost 4 bases at V and 7 bases at J; junction bases unmatched: 5. Germline V gives CDR1 KGHSH, CDR2 LQKENI. This CDR3 is CASSRYGQGEKLFF. In nucleotides, the CDR3 is TGTGCCAGCTCACGATACGGACAGGGTGAAAAACTGTTTTTT.

Worth noting for this clone: The junction does not match germline at one end; this may be a read error. The rearrangement uses TRBV7-9 and TRBJ2-7, with D uncertain. The CDR3 consists of 12 residues. Per the germline V gene, CDR1 is SEHNR and CDR2 is FQNEAQ (reference sequence). CDR3 sequence (DNA): TGTTCCAGCAGCTCCCCCGTCTACGAGCAGTACTTC. Amino acid sequence: CSSSSPVYEQYF. The full variable domain, its missing parts supplied by reference TRBV7-9 and TRBJ2-7, is DTGVSQNPRHKITKRGQNVTFRCDPISEHNRLYWYRQTLGQGPEFLTYFQNEAQLEKSRLLSDRFSAERPKGSFSTLEIQRTEQGDSAMYLCSSSSPVYEQYFGPGTRLTVT.

The J gene is TRBJ2-1, the V gene TRBV19, with TRBD2 identical over 8 bases. The CDR3 contains 16 residues. Germline values: CDR1 LNHDA, CDR2 SQIVND (reference sequence). With V trimmed by 6 bases and J by 9 bases, 16 bases remained unmatched. CDR3 loop: CASSRTASGGLGEQFF. The CDR3 DNA is TGTGCCAGTAGCCGCACGGCGAGCGGGGGTTTAGGTGAGCAGTTCTTC. Full variable domain (missing parts from reference TRBV19 and TRBJ2-1): DGGITQSPKYLFRKEGQNVTLSCEQNLNHDAMYWYRQDPGQGLRLIYYSQIVNDFQKGDIAEGYSVSREKKESFPLTVTSAQKNPTAFYLCASSRTASGGLGEQFFGPGTRLTVL.

The chain couples TRBV5-1 to TRBJ2-2; 7 nucleotides align to TRBD2. Germline CDR1 SGHRS, CDR2 YFSETQ. There are 16 residues in the CDR3. J lost 1 base, V lost 0 bases, and 3 bases had no gene match. The CDR3 spells CASSLALAENTGELFF. As DNA, the CDR3 is TGCGCCAGCAGCTTGGCCCTAGCGGAGAACACCGGGGAGCTGTTTTTT.

The rearrangement uses TRBV19 and TRBJ2-2; 7 bases agree with TRBD2. Germline V gene data show CDR1 as LNHDA and CDR2 as SQIVND (reference sequence). After removal of 6 bases from V and 6 bases from J, the junction contained 10 bases not matched to a gene. The CDR3 is made up of 15 amino acids. For the CDR3, the DNA is TGTGCCAGTAGACCCCGGGACTATCTCCCCGGGGAGCTGTTTTTT. Translating it yields CASRPRDYLPGELFF. Looking up the rest from reference TRBV19 and TRBJ2-2 gives the full variable domain: DGGITQSPKYLFRKEGQNVTLSCEQNLNHDAMYWYRQDPGQGLRLIYYSQIVNDFQKGDIAEGYSVSREKKESFPLTVTSAQKNPTAFYLCASRPRDYLPGELFFGEGSRLTVL.

V gene TRBV4-3 combines with J gene TRBJ2-3, with D possibly being TRBD2 (5 bases). Between the trimmed V and J ends, which lost 2 bases and 8 bases, there was a span of 17 bases. CDR3 size: 15 residues. Germline assignment: CDR1 LGHNA and CDR2 YSLEER. The CDR3 loop is CASSQTRTSIFTQYF. CDR3 coding DNA: TGCGCCAGCAGCCAAACCCGGACTTCAATTTTTACGCAGTATTTT.

The chain links TRBV6-5 to TRBJ2-1; 8 nucleotides match TRBD1. Germline CDR1 MNHEY, CDR2 SVGAGI. V gave up 5 bases and J gave up 6 bases; unmatched junction bases: 9. CDR3 size: 15 residues. CDR3 in DNA: TGTGCCAGCAGTCGACAGGGGATAGGGTCCAATGAGCAGTTCTTC. Its translation is CASSRQGIGSNEQFF.

The rearrangement joins TRBV18 to TRBJ2-3; D remains unclear. Trimming stripped 5 bases from V and 6 bases from J, with 9 bases between. Germline loops: CDR1 KGHSH, CDR2 LQKENI. CDR3 length equals 12 residues. The CDR3 reads CASSTSGDTQYF. In DNA, the CDR3 is TGTGCCAGCTCAACATCAGGCGATACGCAGTATTTT.

This chain joins TRBV5-1 and TRBJ1-4; D perhaps matches TRBD1 (5 bases). The CDR3 is 16 residues long. With 2 bases removed from V and 6 bases from J, the gap between germline ends came to 17 bases. Germline V gene sequence: CDR1 SGHRS, CDR2 YFSETQ. The CDR3 reads CASSFLLRESDEKLFF. As DNA, the CDR3 is TGCGCCAGCAGCTTTCTTCTCAGGGAATCAGATGAAAAACTGTTTTTT.

This chain links TRBV7-2 with TRBJ2-2; a possible D gene is TRBD2 (5 bases). Trimming shortened V by 1 base and J by 4 bases, and 7 bases separated the two germline ends. CDR1 and CDR2 from the germline V gene are SGHTA and FQGNSA. The CDR3 has 14 amino acids. CDR3 residues: CASSLGGFTGELFF. Here the CDR3 DNA reads TGTGCCAGCAGCTTAGGAGGGTTCACCGGGGAGCTGTTTTTT.

The CDR3 coding sequence is TGCAGCGCACCGACAGGGTTGAACACTGAAGCTTTCTTT. Translated, it gives CSAPTGLNTEAFF. The chain couples TRBV29-1 to TRBJ1-1, with 7 bases matching TRBD1. The CDR3 contains 13 residues. The V and J ends lost 7 bases and 0 bases, in that order; junction bases with no gene match: 5. Per the germline V gene, CDR1 is SQVTM and CDR2 is ANQGSEA.

The chain recombines TRBV5-4 with TRBJ2-1, with 14 positions matching TRBD2. The CDR3 loop spans 16 amino acids. Per the germline V gene, CDR1 is SGHNT and CDR2 is YYREEE (reference sequence). V lost 0 bases, J lost 6 bases, and 2 bases stayed unmatched. This CDR3 is CASSLGGLAGVNEQFF. The CDR3 region has the DNA TGTGCCAGCAGCTTGGGGGGACTAGCGGGAGTCAATGAGCAGTTCTTC.

This clone was seen a handful of times. CDR3 bases: TGTGCCAGCAGTACAGGACAGGGGGCTTGGGACACCGGGGAGCTGTTTTTT. The encoded protein is CASSTGQGAWDTGELFF. The chain has TRBV5-8 and TRBJ2-2; 11 bases align to TRBD1. The CDR3 is 17 amino acids. CDR1 SGHTS and CDR2 YDEGEE come from the germline V gene. After removal of 5 bases from V and 3 bases from J, the junction contained 9 bases not matched to a gene. Based on the CDR3 plus reference TRBV5-8 and TRBJ2-2, the full variable domain is EAGVTQSPTHLIKTRGQQATLRCSPISGHTSVYWYQQALGLGLQFLLWYDEGEERNRGNFPPRFSGRQFPNYSSELNVNALELEDSALYLCASSTGQGAWDTGELFFGEGSRLTVL.

The chain combines TRBV11-3 with TRBJ1-1; D is unresolved. The CDR3 covers 13 residues. Per germline, CDR1 SGHNT and CDR2 YENEEA. Trimming pared 1 base from V and 3 bases from J, leaving 6 bases between. CDR3 sequence (DNA): TGTGCCAGCAGCTTAGTGGAGCACACTGAAGCTTTCTTT. Translating it yields CASSLVEHTEAFF.

CDR3 residues: CASSFDRGSYNEQFF. CDR3 DNA: TGTGCCAGCAGCTTTGACAGGGGGTCCTACAATGAGCAGTTCTTC. The chain combines TRBV11-3 with TRBJ2-1; TRBD1 agrees at 9 bases. Losses at the gene ends were 3 bases for V and 1 base for J; bases not matched to a gene: 1. The CDR3 length is 15 residues. CDR1 is SGHNT and CDR2 is YENEEA in the germline V gene.

In this sample, this clone turned up a few times. The rearrangement uses TRBV7-2 and TRBJ2-7; 10 nucleotides align to TRBD2. V was pared by 2 bases and J by 1 base, with 2 bases of the junction left unmatched. Germline V gene data show CDR1 as SGHTA and CDR2 as FQGNSA. This CDR3 is 15 amino acids long. CDR3 coding DNA: TGTGCCAGCAGCTTATTAGCGGGAGGTTCCTACGAGCAGTACTTC. It encodes CASSLLAGGSYEQYF.

This clone has just a few counts. The chain links TRBV11-2 to TRBJ2-3; TRBD2 matches at 7 bases. The CDR3 runs 15 residues. Trimming removed 2 bases from V and 5 bases from J; junction bases left unmatched: 7. Germline loops: CDR1 SGHAT, CDR2 FQNNGV. In nucleotides, the CDR3 is TGTGCCAGCAGCTTAATCCCGGGGGGTGAAGATACGCAGTATTTT. This gives the protein CASSLIPGGEDTQYF.

On this clone itself: The same CDR3 also results from other DNA sequences found in this sample. V gene TRBV27 combines with J gene TRBJ2-7, with 7 bases matching TRBD1. CDR1 is MNHEY and CDR2 is SMNVEV in the germline V gene (reference sequence). The CDR3 sequence is 13 residues long. The junction had 5 bases not matched to a gene; V was cut back by 6 bases and J by 3 bases. CDR3 sequence reads: CASRRQGSYEQYF. CDR3 DNA: TGTGCCAGCAGGCGACAGGGAAGCTACGAGCAGTACTTC.

The V call is TRBV7-6, the J call TRBJ1-2; 7 bases line up with TRBD1. V dropped 5 bases and J dropped 2; count of bases not matched to a gene: 2. This CDR3 is built from 13 residues. The germline CDR1 and CDR2 sequences are SGHVS and FNYEAQ. The CDR3 DNA is TGTGCCAGCAGCCCGGACAGGAACTATGGCTACACCTTC. This encodes CASSPDRNYGYTF.

The chain is built from TRBV5-4 and TRBJ2-1; 9 bases are shared with TRBD2. With V trimmed by 0 bases and J by 7 bases, 8 bases remained unmatched. The CDR3 loop spans 16 amino acids. CDR1 is SGHNT, CDR2 YYREEE, per germline (reference sequence). DNA for the CDR3: TGTGCCAGCAGCTTGGGGGGGGGCGGGAGGGAAAATGAGCAGTTCTTC. This sequence encodes CASSLGGGGRENEQFF.

This chain connects TRBV7-8 to TRBJ2-5, with 9 bases lining up with TRBD2. Looked up from germline, CDR1 is SGHVS and CDR2 is FQNEAQ. The CDR3 length is 18 residues. J was trimmed by 1 base and V by 6 bases; bases with no gene match: 15. CDR3 region: CASSPVVGASGAQETQYF. CDR3 DNA: TGTGCCAGCAGTCCCGTAGTAGGCGCTAGCGGGGCCCAAGAGACCCAGTACTTC.